Following are 21 T cell receptor beta chains from one sample sequenced in a study of shared clonotypes between healthy human individuals. Produced via immunoSEQ multiplex PCR; TCRdb's table is partial and in-frame only. The table shows about 2.4 million clones, with more than 80% occurring only once. Sequencing was done on a sample of naive CD4+ T cells sorted from blood. Regarding subset: CD45RA+ positively selected. The receptor set was obtained from a man aged 18 to 30 in good health.

The rearrangement joins TRBV6-4 to TRBJ1-1, with a tentative D call TRBD1 (6 bases). V was trimmed by 5 bases and J by 4 bases, leaving 11 bases between them. CDR1 is MRHNA and CDR2 is SNTAGT in the germline V gene. This CDR3 contains 13 residues. As DNA, the CDR3 is TGTGCCAGCAGTCAACAGGGCGGCACTGAAGCTTTCTTT. Protein sequence: CASSQQGGTEAFF.

The V and J genes are TRBV7-9 and TRBJ2-7; 8 positions match TRBD1. CDR3 length: 15 residues. V lost 2 bases, J lost 6 bases, and 9 bases stayed unmatched. Germline CDR1 SEHNR, CDR2 FQNEAQ (reference sequence). CDR3 coding DNA: TGTGCCAGCAGCTTACTCCTGGACAGGGAAATCGAGCAGTACTTC. Encoded protein: CASSLLLDREIEQYF.

This chain uses TRBV30 with TRBJ2-5, with TRBD1 matching over 11 bases. With 0 bases clipped from V and 5 bases from J, the junction kept 14 bases outside the gene matches. Germline values: CDR1 GTSNPN, CDR2 SVGIG (reference sequence). CDR3 length: 18 residues. The CDR3 reads CAWSVLVPWDRGVETQYF. CDR3 DNA sequence: TGTGCCTGGAGTGTCCTCGTCCCTTGGGACAGGGGGGTGGAGACCCAGTACTTC.

About this clone itself: Other nucleotide sequences from this sample produce the same CDR3. The genes are TRBV5-1 and TRBJ1-1, with D perhaps TRBD1 (6 bases). Germline lookup yields CDR1 SGHRS and CDR2 YFSETQ. This CDR3 is built from 14 residues. Deletions cut 2 bases from V and 2 bases from J, with 10 bases between. This CDR3 is CASSLQGVNTEAFF. CDR3 nucleotide sequence: TGCGCCAGCAGCTTACAGGGTGTTAACACTGAAGCTTTCTTT.

The rearrangement uses TRBV15 and TRBJ2-2; D ambiguous. From germline, CDR1 is LNHNV and CDR2 YYDKDF (reference sequence). The length of the CDR3 is 13 residues. V lost 3 bases, J lost 6 bases, and 8 bases lay in between. CDR3: CATSSDMAGELFF. CDR3 coding DNA: TGTGCCACCAGCAGCGACATGGCCGGGGAGCTGTTTTTT.

The V and J genes are TRBV10-2 and TRBJ1-3; D may be TRBD1 (5 bases). The length of the CDR3 is 15 residues. V was cut by 4 bases and J by 2 bases, with 12 bases left in between. The germline V gene has CDR1 WSHSY and CDR2 SAAADI. As DNA, the CDR3 is TGCGCCAGCAGTGGGACCCCGGGGGCTGGAAACACCATATATTTT. Residues: CASSGTPGAGNTIYF.

In DNA form, the CDR3 reads TGCGCCAGCAGCTTGGGGGGTCTTTCATCCTCCTACAATGAGCAGTTCTTC. It yields the protein CASSLGGLSSSYNEQFF. The genes are TRBV5-1 and TRBJ2-1; no reliable D call. V lost 0 bases to trimming and J lost 0 bases, with 13 bases between them. There are 17 residues in the CDR3. The germline gives CDR1 SGHRS, CDR2 YFSETQ.

In DNA, the CDR3 is TGCGCCAGCAGCCAGGGGGACACAAGAACCTACGAGCAGTACTTC. It translates to CASSQGDTRTYEQYF. V usage is TRBV5-1 and J usage is TRBJ2-7; 7 positions agree with TRBD1. Germline V gene lookup returns CDR1 SGHRS and CDR2 YFSETQ. The trim removed 4 bases at V and 2 bases at J, leaving 9 bases unmatched. The CDR3 runs 15 residues.

The chain couples TRBV12-5 to TRBJ2-1, with 14 nucleotides matching TRBD2. CDR1 is LGHNT and CDR2 is FRNRAP in the germline V gene. The V and J ends lost 5 bases and 9 bases, in that order; junction bases with no gene match: 12. The CDR3 covers 17 residues. CDR3 nucleotide sequence: TGTGCTAGTGGTACGGGACTAGCGGGAGAGGGGCTGGGTGAGCAGTTCTTC. Amino acid sequence: CASGTGLAGEGLGEQFF.

Only one count was recorded for this clone. The genes are TRBV6-5 and TRBJ1-3; maybe TRBD1 (5 bases). The germline V gene encodes CDR1 MNHEY and CDR2 SVGAGI. Trimming shortened V by 2 bases and J by 4 bases, and 12 bases separated the two germline ends. The CDR3 runs 15 residues. CDR3 region: CASSYPGDSGNTIYF. The CDR3 DNA is TGTGCCAGCAGTTACCCCGGGGACTCCGGAAACACCATATATTTT.

In its sample, this clone was seen once. The chain links TRBV5-1 to TRBJ2-5, with a possible D match to TRBD2 (7 bases). The CDR3 runs 15 residues. Germline CDR1 reads SGHRS; CDR2 reads YFSETQ. The V end was cut by 1 base, the J end by 5 bases, with 15 bases between. The CDR3 DNA follows: TGCGCCAGCAGCTTGTTTGGGGGGGCCCGGGAGACCCAGTACTTC. This gives the protein CASSLFGGARETQYF.

The rearrangement joins TRBV28 to TRBJ2-3; 7 positions agree with TRBD2. The V gene end was trimmed by 5 bases and the J gene end by 1 base; junction bases not matched to a gene: 12. The CDR3 is made up of 17 amino acids. Germline V CDR1 and CDR2: MDHEN, SYDVKM. CDR3 residues: CASSPGGGGGRTDTQYF. The CDR3 nucleotides are TGTGCCAGCAGTCCCGGAGGAGGCGGGGGACGCACAGATACGCAGTATTTT.

This clone has a single count. The V gene is TRBV7-9, the J gene TRBJ2-7, with D maybe TRBD2 (5 bases). CDR1 SEHNR and CDR2 FQNEAQ come from the germline V gene (reference sequence). V lost 5 bases and J 2 bases, leaving 16 bases between the germline ends. The CDR3 runs to 15 residues. The CDR3 reads CASSPTEGGTYEQYF. CDR3 in DNA: TGTGCCAGCAGCCCCACCGAGGGCGGCACCTACGAGCAGTACTTC. The complete variable domain, with remaining parts taken from reference TRBV7-9 and TRBJ2-7, reads DTGVSQNPRHKITKRGQNVTFRCDPISEHNRLYWYRQTLGQGPEFLTYFQNEAQLEKSRLLSDRFSAERPKGSFSTLEIQRTEQGDSAMYLCASSPTEGGTYEQYFGPGTRLTVT.

The chain has TRBV7-2 and TRBJ2-3; possible D gene TRBD2, 5 bases. Germline CDR1 and CDR2: SGHTA and FQGNSA. V lost 8 bases and J lost 4, with 7 bases in between. This CDR3 is 11 amino acids long. CDR3 in amino acids: CASLGADTQYF. CDR3 in DNA: TGTGCCAGCCTCGGGGCAGATACGCAGTATTTT.

CDR3 in DNA: TGTGCCAGCAGCCCTTTTACAGGGCGCATTGGCTATGGCTACACCTTC. It yields the protein CASSPFTGRIGYGYTF. The chain employs TRBV14 and TRBJ1-2, with D perhaps TRBD1 (6 bases). CDR1 is SGHDN and CDR2 is FVKESK in the germline V gene. The CDR3 loop spans 16 amino acids. V shed 4 bases and J shed 4 bases, with 19 bases lying between them.

Only one count was recorded for this clone. The chain employs TRBV29-1 and TRBJ2-7; TRBD2 agrees at 13 bases. CDR3 size: 15 residues. Germline CDR1 SQVTM, CDR2 ANQGSEA. V was clipped by 6 bases and J by 6 bases; unmatched bases: 11. The CDR3 DNA reads as TGCAGCGTCGATCCGGGACTAGCGGGAAGGGGCGAGCAGTACTTC. Amino acids: CSVDPGLAGRGEQYF.

The chain combines TRBV5-4 with TRBJ2-1, with 7 bases aligning to TRBD2. This CDR3 is 16 amino acids long. The V gene's germline CDR1 is SGHNT and CDR2 YYREEE (reference sequence). V gave up 5 bases and J gave up 0 bases; unmatched junction bases: 8. The CDR3 DNA reads TGTGCCAGCAGTTCTAAGCGGGGCCTCTCCTACAATGAGCAGTTCTTC. Translated: CASSSKRGLSYNEQFF.

This clone was recorded once. The chain joins TRBV6-5 to TRBJ2-5; D unresolved. The V gene lost 7 bases and the J gene lost 5 bases, with 17 bases spanning the gap. Germline V gives CDR1 MNHEY, CDR2 SVGAGI. The CDR3 length is 14 residues. The DNA of the CDR3 is TGTGCCAGCAATACTCCGATCTCCTTGGAGACCCAGTACTTC. Protein product: CASNTPISLETQYF.

V gene TRBV6-5 combines with J gene TRBJ2-7; no clear D. Germline loops: CDR1 MNHEY, CDR2 SVGAGI. The CDR3 has 12 amino acids. V dropped 7 bases and J dropped 5 bases, with 12 bases sitting between them. CDR3: CASTARAHEQYF. CDR3 bases: TGTGCCAGCACCGCGAGAGCCCACGAGCAGTACTTC.

V and J are TRBV9 and TRBJ2-3, with 15 bases lining up with TRBD2. J gave up 1 base and V 2 bases, and 11 bases lay outside the gene matches. Germline V CDR1 and CDR2: SGDLS, YYNGEE. This CDR3 has 20 amino acids. CDR3 coding DNA: TGTGCCAGCAGCGTTGGAACGGGACTAGCGGGAGGCCGGGGCACAGATACGCAGTATTTT. This translates into CASSVGTGLAGGRGTDTQYF. The full variable domain, rest sourced from reference TRBV9 and TRBJ2-3, is DSGVTQTPKHLITATGQRVTLRCSPRSGDLSVYWYQQSLDQGLQFLIQYYNGEERAKGNILERFSAQQFPDLHSELNLSSLELGDSALYFCASSVGTGLAGGRGTDTQYFGPGTRLTVL.

This sequence joins TRBV6-4 and TRBJ2-1, with 7 bases aligning to TRBD2. CDR1 and CDR2 from the germline V gene are MRHNA and SNTAGT. The junction had 13 bases not matched to a gene; V was cut back by 4 bases and J by 7 bases. The CDR3 consists of 16 residues. The CDR3, as DNA: TGTGCCAGCAGTGCGCACCGGGACTACACCCTTAATGAGCAGTTCTTC. It specifies CASSAHRDYTLNEQFF.